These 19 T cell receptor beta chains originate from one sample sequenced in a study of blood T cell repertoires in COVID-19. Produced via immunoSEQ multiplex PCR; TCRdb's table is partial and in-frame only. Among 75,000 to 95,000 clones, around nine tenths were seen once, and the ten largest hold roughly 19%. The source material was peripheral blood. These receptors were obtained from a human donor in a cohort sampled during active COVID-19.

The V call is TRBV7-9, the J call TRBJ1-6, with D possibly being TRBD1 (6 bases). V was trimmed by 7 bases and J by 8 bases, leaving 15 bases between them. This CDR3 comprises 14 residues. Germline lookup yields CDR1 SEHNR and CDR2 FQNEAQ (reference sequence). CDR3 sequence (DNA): TGTGCCAGCACTACAGGGAGTTCGGATTCACCCCTCCACTTT. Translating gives CASTTGSSDSPLHF.

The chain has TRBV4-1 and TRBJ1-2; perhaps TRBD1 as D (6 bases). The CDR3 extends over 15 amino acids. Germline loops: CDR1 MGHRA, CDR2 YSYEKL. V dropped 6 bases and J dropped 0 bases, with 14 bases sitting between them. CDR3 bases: TGCGCCAGCAGTTGGAACAGGGATTCTAACTATGGCTACACCTTC. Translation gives CASSWNRDSNYGYTF.

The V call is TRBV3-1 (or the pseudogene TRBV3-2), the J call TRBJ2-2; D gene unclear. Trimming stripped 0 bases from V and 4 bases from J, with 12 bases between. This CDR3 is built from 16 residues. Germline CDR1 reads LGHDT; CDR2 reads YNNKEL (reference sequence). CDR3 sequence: CASSQDPRSGTGELFF. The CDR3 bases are TGTGCCAGCAGCCAAGATCCCCGGTCGGGCACCGGGGAGCTGTTTTTT.

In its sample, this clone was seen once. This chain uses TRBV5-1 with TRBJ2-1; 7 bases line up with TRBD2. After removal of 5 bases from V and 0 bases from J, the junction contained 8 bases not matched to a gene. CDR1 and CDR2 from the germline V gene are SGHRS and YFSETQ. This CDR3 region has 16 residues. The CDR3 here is CASRFIAGSSYNEQFF. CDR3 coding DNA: TGCGCCAGCAGGTTTATAGCGGGCAGCTCCTACAATGAGCAGTTCTTC. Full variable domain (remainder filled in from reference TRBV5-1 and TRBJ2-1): KAGVTQTPRYLIKTRGQQVTLSCSPISGHRSVSWYQQTPGQGLQFLFEYFSETQRNKGNFPGRFSGRQFSNSRSEMNVSTLELGDSALYLCASRFIAGSSYNEQFFGPGTRLTVL.

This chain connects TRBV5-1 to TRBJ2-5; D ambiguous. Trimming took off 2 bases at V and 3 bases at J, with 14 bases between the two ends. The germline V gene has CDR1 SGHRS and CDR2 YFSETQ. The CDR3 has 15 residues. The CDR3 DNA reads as TGCGCCAGCAGCTTAGGCGGCCCCCCGGAAGAGACCCAGTACTTC. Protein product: CASSLGGPPEETQYF.

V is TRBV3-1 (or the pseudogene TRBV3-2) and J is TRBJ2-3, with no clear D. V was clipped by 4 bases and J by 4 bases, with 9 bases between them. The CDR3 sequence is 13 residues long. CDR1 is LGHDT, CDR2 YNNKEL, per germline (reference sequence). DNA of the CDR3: TGTGCCAGCAGCCGCCCAGGCGCAGATACGCAGTATTTT. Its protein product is CASSRPGADTQYF.

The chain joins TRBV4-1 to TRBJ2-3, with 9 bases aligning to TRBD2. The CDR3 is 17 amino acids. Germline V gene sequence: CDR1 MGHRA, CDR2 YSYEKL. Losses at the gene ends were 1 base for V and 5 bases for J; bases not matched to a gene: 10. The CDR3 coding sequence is TGCGCCAGCAGCCAAGTAGGAAGGGAAGCGGGGGGAGATACGCAGTATTTT. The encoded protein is CASSQVGREAGGDTQYF.

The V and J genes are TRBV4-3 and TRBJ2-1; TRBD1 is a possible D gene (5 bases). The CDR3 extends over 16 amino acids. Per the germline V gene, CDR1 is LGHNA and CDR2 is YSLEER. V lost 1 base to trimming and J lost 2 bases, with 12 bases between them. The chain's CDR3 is CASSQGRQGPYNEQFF. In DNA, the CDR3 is TGCGCCAGCAGCCAAGGGCGGCAGGGCCCCTACAATGAGCAGTTCTTC.

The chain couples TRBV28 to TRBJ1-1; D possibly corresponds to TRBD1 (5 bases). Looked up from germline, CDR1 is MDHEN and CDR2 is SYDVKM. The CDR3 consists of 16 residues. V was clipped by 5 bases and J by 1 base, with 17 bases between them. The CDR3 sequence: CASSRPKGPENTEAFF. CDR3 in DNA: TGTGCCAGCAGTCGCCCTAAGGGGCCGGAGAACACTGAAGCTTTCTTT.

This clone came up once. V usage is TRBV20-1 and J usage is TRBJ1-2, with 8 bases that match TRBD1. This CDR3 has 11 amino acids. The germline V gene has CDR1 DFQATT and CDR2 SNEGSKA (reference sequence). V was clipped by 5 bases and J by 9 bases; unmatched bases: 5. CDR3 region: CSAFGQGRYTF. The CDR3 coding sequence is TGCAGTGCTTTCGGACAGGGTCGCTACACCTTC.

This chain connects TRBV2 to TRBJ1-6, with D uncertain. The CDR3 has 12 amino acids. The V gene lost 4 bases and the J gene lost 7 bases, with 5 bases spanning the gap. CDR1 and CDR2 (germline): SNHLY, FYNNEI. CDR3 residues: CASSGQNSPLHF. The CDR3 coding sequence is TGTGCCAGCAGTGGCCAGAATTCACCCCTCCACTTT.

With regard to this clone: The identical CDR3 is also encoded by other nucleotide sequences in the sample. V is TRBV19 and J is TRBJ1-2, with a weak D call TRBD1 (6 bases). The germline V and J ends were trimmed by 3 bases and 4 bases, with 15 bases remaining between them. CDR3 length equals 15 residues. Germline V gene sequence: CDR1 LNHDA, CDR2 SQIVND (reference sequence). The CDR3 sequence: CASSIAGGRGYGYTF. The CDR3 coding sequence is TGTGCCAGTAGTATCGCGGGGGGCAGGGGCTATGGCTACACCTTC.

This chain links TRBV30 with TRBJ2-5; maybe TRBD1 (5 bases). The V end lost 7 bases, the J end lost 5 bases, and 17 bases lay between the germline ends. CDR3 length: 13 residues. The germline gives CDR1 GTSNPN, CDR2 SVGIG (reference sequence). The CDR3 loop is CAFTGPPGETQYF. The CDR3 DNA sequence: TGTGCCTTTACGGGTCCCCCAGGGGAGACCCAGTACTTC.

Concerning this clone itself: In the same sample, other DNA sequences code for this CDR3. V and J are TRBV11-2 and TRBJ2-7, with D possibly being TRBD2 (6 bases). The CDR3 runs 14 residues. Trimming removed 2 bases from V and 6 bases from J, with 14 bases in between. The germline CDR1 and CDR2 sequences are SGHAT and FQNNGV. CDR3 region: CASSLIQEGGEQYF. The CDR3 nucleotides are TGTGCCAGCAGCTTAATACAGGAGGGAGGCGAGCAGTACTTC.

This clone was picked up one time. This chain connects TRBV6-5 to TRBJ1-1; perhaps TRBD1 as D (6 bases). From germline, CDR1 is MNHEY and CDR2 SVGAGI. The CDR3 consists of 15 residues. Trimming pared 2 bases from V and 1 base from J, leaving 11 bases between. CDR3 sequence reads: CASSYEGHKNTEAFF. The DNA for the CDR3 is TGTGCCAGCAGTTACGAGGGACACAAGAACACTGAAGCTTTCTTT.

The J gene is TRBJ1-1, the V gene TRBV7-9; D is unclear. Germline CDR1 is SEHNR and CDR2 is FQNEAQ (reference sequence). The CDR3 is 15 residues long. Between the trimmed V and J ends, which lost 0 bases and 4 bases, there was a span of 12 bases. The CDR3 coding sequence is TGTGCCAGCAGCTTAGCGGGTCGGAGTAGCACTGAAGCTTTCTTT. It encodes CASSLAGRSSTEAFF.

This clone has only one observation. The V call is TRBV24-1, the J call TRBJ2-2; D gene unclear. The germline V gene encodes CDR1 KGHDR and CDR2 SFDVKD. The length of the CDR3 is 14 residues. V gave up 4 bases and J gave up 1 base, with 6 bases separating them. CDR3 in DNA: TGTGCCACCAGTGAGGCGGTGAACACCGGGGAGCTGTTTTTT. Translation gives CATSEAVNTGELFF.

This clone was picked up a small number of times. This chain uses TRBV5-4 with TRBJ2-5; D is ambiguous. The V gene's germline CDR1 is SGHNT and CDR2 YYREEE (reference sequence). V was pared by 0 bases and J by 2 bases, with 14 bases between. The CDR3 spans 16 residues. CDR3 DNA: TGTGCCAGCAGCTTGGCCTACTTCGGTCCTCAAGAGACCCAGTACTTC. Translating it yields CASSLAYFGPQETQYF.

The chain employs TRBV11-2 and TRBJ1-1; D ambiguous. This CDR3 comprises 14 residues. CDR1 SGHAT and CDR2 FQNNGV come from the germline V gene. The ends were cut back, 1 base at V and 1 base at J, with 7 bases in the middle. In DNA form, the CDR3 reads TGTGCCAGCAGCTTAGTTGGCCAGAACACTGAAGCTTTCTTT. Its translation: CASSLVGQNTEAFF.